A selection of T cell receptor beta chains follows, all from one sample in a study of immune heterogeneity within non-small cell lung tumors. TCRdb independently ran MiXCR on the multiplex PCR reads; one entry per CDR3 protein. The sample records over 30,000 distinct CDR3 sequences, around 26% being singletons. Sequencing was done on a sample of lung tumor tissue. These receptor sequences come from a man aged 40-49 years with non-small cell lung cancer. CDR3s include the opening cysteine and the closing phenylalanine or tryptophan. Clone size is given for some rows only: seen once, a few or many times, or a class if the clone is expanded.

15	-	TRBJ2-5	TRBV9	CASSVAGRDQETQYF
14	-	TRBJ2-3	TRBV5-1	CASSRAGGTDTQYF
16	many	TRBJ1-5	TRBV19	CASSINNQRGGQPQHF
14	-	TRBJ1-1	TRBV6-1	CASSGQLWVTEAFF
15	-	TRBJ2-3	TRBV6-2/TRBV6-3	CASSSSGIGTDTQYF
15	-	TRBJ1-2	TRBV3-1	CASSPGTGAAYAYTF
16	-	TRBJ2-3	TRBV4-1	CASSQGRQGGTDTQYF
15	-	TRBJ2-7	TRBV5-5	CASSLAGRTVYEQYF
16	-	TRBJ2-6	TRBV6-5	CASSYSWDRGANVLTF
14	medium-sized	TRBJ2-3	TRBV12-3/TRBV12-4	CASRPGQGADTQYF
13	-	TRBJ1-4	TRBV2	CASSEGTGGLLFF